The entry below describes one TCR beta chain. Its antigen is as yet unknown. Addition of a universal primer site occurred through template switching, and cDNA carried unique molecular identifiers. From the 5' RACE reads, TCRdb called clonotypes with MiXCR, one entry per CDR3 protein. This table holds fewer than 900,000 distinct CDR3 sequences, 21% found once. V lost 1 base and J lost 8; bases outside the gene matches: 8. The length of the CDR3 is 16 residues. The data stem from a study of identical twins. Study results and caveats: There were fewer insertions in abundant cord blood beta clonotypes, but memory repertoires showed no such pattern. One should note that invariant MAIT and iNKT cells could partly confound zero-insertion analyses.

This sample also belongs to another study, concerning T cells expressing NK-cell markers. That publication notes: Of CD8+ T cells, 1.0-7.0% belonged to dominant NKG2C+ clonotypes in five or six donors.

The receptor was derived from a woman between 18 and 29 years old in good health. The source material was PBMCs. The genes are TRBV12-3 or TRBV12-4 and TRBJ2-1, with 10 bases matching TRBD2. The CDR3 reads CASSLVYSSGSHEQFF. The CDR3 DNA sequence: TGTGCCAGCAGTTTAGTGTATTCTAGCGGGAGTCATGAGCAGTTCTTC.